One sample yielded the 18 T cell receptor beta chains listed below, sequenced in a study of blood T cell repertoires in COVID-19. The method was immunoSEQ multiplex PCR; TCRdb's version includes in-frame clones alone and lacks a portion of them. The table shows around 63,000 clones, with about 89% occurring only once. Sample: peripheral blood. The receptors come from a man in his sixties with acute or convalescent COVID-19.

The chain combines TRBV6-5 with TRBJ2-3, with D uncertain. The CDR3 runs to 13 residues. V lost 4 bases, J lost 6 bases, and 11 bases lay in between. Germline CDR1 is MNHEY and CDR2 is SVGAGI. CDR3 nucleotides: TGTGCCAGCAGTTCCCTCATCAGGGATACGCAGTATTTT. Protein: CASSSLIRDTQYF.

The rearrangement joins TRBV12-5 to TRBJ2-7, with D possibly TRBD1 on 5 matching bases. V lost 6 bases to trimming and J lost 4 bases, with 10 bases between them. The CDR3 length is 12 residues. CDR1 is LGHNT, CDR2 FRNRAP, per germline. The CDR3 is CASGKQAYEQYF. The CDR3 DNA is TGTGCTAGTGGCAAACAGGCATACGAGCAGTACTTC.

This rearrangement joins TRBV5-1 to TRBJ2-5; D perhaps matches TRBD2 (5 bases). Trimming cost V 3 bases and J 4 bases, with 10 bases left between them. The CDR3 contains 13 residues. The germline V gene has CDR1 SGHRS and CDR2 YFSETQ. CDR3 DNA sequence: TGCGCCAGCAGCTCCACTAGTGCAGAGACCCAGTACTTC. Translating gives CASSSTSAETQYF.

This rearrangement joins TRBV15 to TRBJ2-4, with 10 positions matching TRBD1. This CDR3 is 17 amino acids long. Germline trimming cut 2 bases from V and 0 bases from J; bases unmatched to any gene: 4. The V gene's germline CDR1 is LNHNV and CDR2 YYDKDF (reference sequence). The CDR3 DNA is TGTGCCACCAGCAGACCTGACAGGGGGCTAGCCAAAAACATTCAGTACTTC. It codes for CATSRPDRGLAKNIQYF.

The rearrangement joins TRBV9 to TRBJ2-3, with TRBD2 identical over 16 bases. Trimming cost V 4 bases and J 1 base; bases outside gene matches: 12. The V gene's germline CDR1 is SGDLS and CDR2 YYNGEE. CDR3 length equals 20 residues. The CDR3 sequence is CASSLGTSGGVGLGTDTQYF. The CDR3 coding sequence is TGTGCCAGCAGCCTCGGGACTAGCGGGGGGGTAGGTCTGGGCACAGATACGCAGTATTTT.

The CDR3 nucleotides read TGTGCCAGTACTTCGAGCCGAGGAATTGAATCACCCCATCAGCCCCAGCATTTT. Translated: CASTSSRGIESPHQPQHF. This chain uses TRBV19 with TRBJ1-5; no reliable D call. The V end lost 7 bases, the J end lost 5 bases, and 27 bases lay between the germline ends. The CDR3 runs 18 residues. Germline V gene lookup returns CDR1 LNHDA and CDR2 SQIVND (reference sequence).

Here the CDR3 reads CATKEELRDSPGTNNEQFF. In nucleotides, the CDR3 is TGTGCCACCAAAGAGGAGCTCCGGGACAGCCCTGGAACGAACAATGAGCAGTTCTTC. This rearrangement joins TRBV24-1 to TRBJ2-1; 7 bases are a match to TRBD1. V lost 8 bases to trimming and J lost 5 bases; unmatched junction nucleotides: 23. From germline, CDR1 is KGHDR and CDR2 SFDVKD. The CDR3 covers 19 residues.

This clone has only one observation. The DNA of the CDR3 is TGTGCCAGCAGCTTAGGTCCCCAGTCTAACTATGGCTACACCTTC. Translating it yields CASSLGPQSNYGYTF. The chain is built from TRBV13 and TRBJ1-2; D remains ambiguous. This CDR3 region has 15 residues. The germline V and J ends were trimmed by 0 bases and 0 bases, with 8 bases remaining between them. Per germline, CDR1 PRHDT and CDR2 FYEKMQ (reference sequence).

The V call is TRBV6-5, the J call TRBJ2-5, with 9 positions matching TRBD1. Germline V gene data show CDR1 as MNHEY and CDR2 as SVGAGI. J gave up 0 bases and V 2 bases, and 1 base lay outside the gene matches. The CDR3 runs 15 residues. CDR3 nucleotides: TGTGCCAGCAGTTACGGGACAGGGTACCAAGAGACCCAGTACTTC. Protein sequence: CASSYGTGYQETQYF.

The V and J genes are TRBV5-5 and TRBJ1-6, with no clear D. Germline loops: CDR1 SGHKS, CDR2 YYEKEE (reference sequence). The CDR3 covers 16 residues. Trimming left V 0 bases short and J 5 bases short, with 12 bases between. CDR3 DNA sequence: TGTGCCAGCAGCTTGGCCGGGAGTGAGAATAATTCACCCCTCCACTTT. Amino acids: CASSLAGSENNSPLHF.

The genes are TRBV10-3 and TRBJ1-4; TRBD1 might be the D (6 bases). CDR1 and CDR2 (germline): ENHRY, SYGVKD. This CDR3 region has 13 residues. Trimming stripped 7 bases from V and 7 bases from J, with 13 bases between. The CDR3 DNA reads as TGTGCCATCACTCAGGGGATGGGTGAAAAACTGTTTTTT. Its protein is CAITQGMGEKLFF.

This clone turned up a few times. The chain recombines TRBV12-5 with TRBJ2-7; TRBD2 agrees at 15 bases. The CDR3 totals 17 residues. Germline V gene lookup returns CDR1 LGHNT and CDR2 FRNRAP. V was pared by 6 bases and J by 3 bases, with 9 bases of the junction left unmatched. The CDR3 bases are TGTGCTAGTGGGATACGGACTAGCGGGGGGGATAACTACGAGCAGTACTTC. It yields the protein CASGIRTSGGDNYEQYF.

The chain employs TRBV6-1 and TRBJ1-2, with D unclear. This CDR3 comprises 16 residues. Trimming shortened V by 2 bases and J by 0 bases, and 13 bases separated the two germline ends. The germline CDR1 and CDR2 sequences are MNHNS and SASEGT. The CDR3 spells CASSETGIPSNYGYTF. In nucleotides, the CDR3 is TGTGCCAGCAGTGAAACCGGGATCCCTTCTAACTATGGCTACACCTTC.

CDR3 nucleotide sequence: TGTGCCAGCAGCTTAGCTTCTGGACTAGCGGGGGAAGAGCAGTTCTTC. Translating gives CASSLASGLAGEEQFF. The V and J genes are TRBV7-2 and TRBJ2-1; 13 bases are a match to TRBD2. This CDR3 region has 16 residues. Germline-derived CDR1 and CDR2 are SGHTA and FQGNSA. V gave up 0 bases and J gave up 10 bases; unmatched junction bases: 6.

This clone is termed medium-sized. The gene calls are TRBV14 and TRBJ1-1, with no clear D. Trimming cost V 1 base and J 3 bases, with 6 bases left between them. The CDR3 runs to 13 residues. Looked up from germline, CDR1 is SGHDN and CDR2 is FVKESK. DNA of the CDR3: TGTGCCAGCAGCCAAGTAATCCACACTGAAGCTTTCTTT. It is translated as CASSQVIHTEAFF.

The rearrangement links TRBV5-1 to TRBJ2-3; D gene unclear. The germline gives CDR1 SGHRS, CDR2 YFSETQ. Trimming removed 3 bases from V and 7 bases from J, with 21 bases in between. This CDR3 is 16 amino acids long. The chain's CDR3 is CASSSGTVAIFNTQYF. The CDR3 coding sequence is TGCGCCAGCAGCTCAGGAACAGTCGCGATTTTTAATACGCAGTATTTT.

The rearrangement links TRBV19 to TRBJ1-1, with TRBD1 as a possible D gene (5 bases). Germline V gives CDR1 LNHDA, CDR2 SQIVND (reference sequence). Trimming left V 8 bases short and J 10 bases short, with 20 bases between. CDR3 length equals 13 residues. The CDR3 here is CASLSTVGGGAFF. The CDR3, as DNA: TGTGCCAGTCTCTCCACGGTCGGGGGGGGAGCTTTCTTT. Drawing the rest from reference TRBV19 and TRBJ1-1, the complete variable domain is DGGITQSPKYLFRKEGQNVTLSCEQNLNHDAMYWYRQDPGQGLRLIYYSQIVNDFQKGDIAEGYSVSREKKESFPLTVTSAQKNPTAFYLCASLSTVGGGAFFGQGTRLTVV.

The V and J genes are TRBV19 and TRBJ2-3, with 11 bases that match TRBD2. V was pared by 4 bases and J by 2 bases, with 5 bases of the junction left unmatched. The germline gives CDR1 LNHDA, CDR2 SQIVND (reference sequence). CDR3 length: 16 residues. The CDR3 protein is CASSSTSGGDTDTQYF. In nucleotides, the CDR3 is TGTGCCAGTAGTAGCACTAGCGGGGGAGACACAGATACGCAGTATTTT. The full variable domain, in which reference TRBV19 and TRBJ2-3 provide the parts outside the CDR3, is DGGITQSPKYLFRKEGQNVTLSCEQNLNHDAMYWYRQDPGQGLRLIYYSQIVNDFQKGDIAEGYSVSREKKESFPLTVTSAQKNPTAFYLCASSSTSGGDTDTQYFGPGTRLTVL.